This TCR beta chain comes out of a study of control samples from healthy donors and cancer patients. Germline V gene lookup returns CDR1 LGHDT and CDR2 YNNKEL (reference sequence). CDR3 length: 12 amino acids. V gave up 4 bases and J gave up 4 bases, with 7 bases separating them. Produced via immunoSEQ multiplex PCR; TCRdb's table is partial and in-frame only. The sample records 65,000 to 80,000 clones, around 90% being singletons. This clonotype originated in a woman aged 60-70 years with head and neck cancer. This chain links TRBV3-1 (or the pseudogene TRBV3-2) with TRBJ1-2; D unclear. Sequenced material: PBMCs. The CDR3, as DNA: TGTGCCAGCAGCCCGAACAGCTATGGCTACACCTTC. It encodes CASSPNSYGYTF.